The subject of this entry is one T cell receptor (beta chain). These data originate in a study of blood T cell repertoires in COVID-19. Enrollees, about 18 to 90 years old, lived in roughly 24 US areas. Participants were placed into cohorts based on the clinical history they reported. V dropped 5 bases and J dropped 7; count of bases not matched to a gene: 12. CDR1 SEHNR and CDR2 FQNEAQ come from the germline V gene (reference sequence). This CDR3 is 15 amino acids long. This table comes from immunoSEQ multiplex PCR, and its TCRdb copy is limited to in-frame clones, with some not included. In the table there are about 260,000 clones, approximately 79% of which are singletons.

The chain combines TRBV7-9 with TRBJ1-2, with 8 bases that match TRBD1. The source is a young man with acute COVID-19. Sequencing was done on a sample of PBMCs or T cells enriched from blood (not recorded which). Here the CDR3 reads CASSPSGQGPSGYTF. The CDR3 bases are TGTGCCAGCAGCCCCTCCGGACAGGGCCCAAGTGGCTACACCTTC.